Presented here are 5 T cell receptor beta chains from one specimen sequenced in a study of T cells in Graves' hyperthyroidism and ophthalmopathy. RNA transcripts served as the template for amplifying TCR beta CDR3 regions. The TCR CDR3 first-round RT-PCR relied on the HTBI primer set. TCRdb re-called the multiplex PCR reads through MiXCR, storing one row per CDR3 protein. The repertoire holds about 700,000 distinct CDR3 sequences, 14% seen once, with roughly 10% in the top ten. The source material was blood. All receptors come from a woman aged 18-29 years with Graves' hyperthyroidism.

Remarks on this clonotype: A junction boundary mismatches the germline segment, possibly from a read error. The V and J genes are TRBV20-1 and TRBJ1-1; D is uncertain. There are 10 residues in the CDR3. The germline V gene encodes CDR1 DFQATT and CDR2 SNEGSKA (reference sequence). The CDR3 loop is CSVTDTEAFF. The CDR3 DNA reads as TGCAGTGTTACAGACACTGAGGCTTTCTTT.

The table lists this clonotype with a few counts. V gene TRBV29-1 combines with J gene TRBJ2-1, with TRBD2 matching 9 bases. The CDR3 contains 16 residues. CDR1 and CDR2 from the germline V gene are SQVTM and ANQGSEA. The CDR3 sequence is CSARRRAGGPSNEQFF. The CDR3 DNA reads as TGCAGTGCTAGGAGGAGGGCGGGAGGGCCGAGTAATGAGCAGTTCTTC.

This clonotype occurred many times. This sequence joins TRBV20-1 and TRBJ2-3; perhaps TRBD1 as D (5 bases). Trimming stripped 5 bases from V and 10 bases from J, with 16 bases between. The CDR3 consists of 12 residues. Germline V CDR1 and CDR2: DFQATT, SNEGSKA (reference sequence). CDR3 nucleotide sequence: TGCAGTGCTTCCCAGGGCCTGACACCGCAGTATTTT. Amino acid sequence: CSASQGLTPQYF.

This clonotype occurred a few times. This rearrangement joins TRBV27 to TRBJ2-6; D may be TRBD1 (6 bases). The length of the CDR3 is 16 residues. V lost 6 bases and J lost 0, with 12 bases in between. Germline lookup yields CDR1 MNHEY and CDR2 SMNVEV (reference sequence). The CDR3 DNA reads as TGTGCCAGCAGCCCGGACAGTACCTCTGGGGCCAACGTCCTGACTTTC. This gives the protein CASSPDSTSGANVLTF.

This clonotype was counted many times. This sequence joins TRBV12-3 or TRBV12-4 and TRBJ2-2, with D perhaps matching TRBD2 (6 bases). The germline V and J ends were trimmed by 9 bases and 8 bases, with 7 bases remaining between them. The CDR3 is 10 residues long. As DNA, the CDR3 is TGTGCCAGTGCGGGAGGGGAGCTGTTTTTT. Its protein product is CASAGGELFF.